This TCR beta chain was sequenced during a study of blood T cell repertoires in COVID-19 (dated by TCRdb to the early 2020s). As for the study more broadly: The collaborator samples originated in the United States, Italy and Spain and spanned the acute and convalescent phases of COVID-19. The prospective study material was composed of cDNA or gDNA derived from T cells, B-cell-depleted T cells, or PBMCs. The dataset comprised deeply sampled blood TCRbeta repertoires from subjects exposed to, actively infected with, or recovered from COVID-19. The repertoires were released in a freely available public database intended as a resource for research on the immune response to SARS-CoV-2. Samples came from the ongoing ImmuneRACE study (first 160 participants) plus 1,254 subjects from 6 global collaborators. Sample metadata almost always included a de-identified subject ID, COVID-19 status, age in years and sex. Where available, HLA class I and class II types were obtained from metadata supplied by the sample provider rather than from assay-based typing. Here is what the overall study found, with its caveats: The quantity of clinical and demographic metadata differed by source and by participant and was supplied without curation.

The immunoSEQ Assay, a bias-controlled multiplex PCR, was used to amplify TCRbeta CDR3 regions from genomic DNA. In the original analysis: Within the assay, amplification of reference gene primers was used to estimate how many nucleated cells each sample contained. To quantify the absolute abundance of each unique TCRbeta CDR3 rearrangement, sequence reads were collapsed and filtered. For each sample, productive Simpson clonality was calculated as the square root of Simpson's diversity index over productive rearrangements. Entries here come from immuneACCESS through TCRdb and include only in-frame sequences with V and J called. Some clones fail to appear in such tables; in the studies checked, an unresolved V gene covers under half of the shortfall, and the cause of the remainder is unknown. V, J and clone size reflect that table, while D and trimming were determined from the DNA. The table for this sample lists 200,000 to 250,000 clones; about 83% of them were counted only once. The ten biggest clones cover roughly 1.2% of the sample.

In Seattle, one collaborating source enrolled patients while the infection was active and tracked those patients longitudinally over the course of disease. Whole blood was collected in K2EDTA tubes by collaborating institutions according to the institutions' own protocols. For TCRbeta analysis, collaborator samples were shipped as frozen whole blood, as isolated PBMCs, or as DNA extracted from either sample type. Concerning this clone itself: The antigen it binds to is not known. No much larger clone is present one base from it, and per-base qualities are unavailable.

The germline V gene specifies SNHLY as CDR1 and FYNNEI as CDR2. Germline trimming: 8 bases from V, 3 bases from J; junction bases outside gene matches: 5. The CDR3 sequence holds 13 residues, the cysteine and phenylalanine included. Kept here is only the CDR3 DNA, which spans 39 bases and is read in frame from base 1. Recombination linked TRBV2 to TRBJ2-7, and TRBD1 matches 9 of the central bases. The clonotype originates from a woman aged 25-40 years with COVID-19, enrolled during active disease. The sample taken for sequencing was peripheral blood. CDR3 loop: CASLRQGDYEQYF. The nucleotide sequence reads TGTGCCAGCTTACGACAGGGGGACTACGAGCAGTACTTC.